Described below is a single T cell receptor (beta chain) sequence and its context. This receptor's antigen is unknown. It has no much larger one-base neighbor in the sample; base qualities were not kept. This sample was taken from a study of regulatory T cells in long-lasting Graves disease (dated by TCRdb to the early 2020s). The study in broad terms: In the newly diagnosed Graves' disease group, patients had been taking antithyroid drugs for less than 3 months. This study used TCR sequencing and RNA sequencing of peripheral blood to compare persistent Graves' disease patients against newly diagnosed Graves' disease patients. The study was conducted in China and was registered as a clinical trial. A total of 35 or so samples were covered by TCR sequencing, comprising roughly 13 persistent and approximately 20 newly diagnosed Graves' disease patients. Findings and caveats that apply to the study as a whole: Persistent disease showed preferential use of TRBV28, TRBJ1-2 and TRBJ2-5, whereas newly diagnosed disease favored TRBV20-1 and TRBJ2-1. Sequencing and analysis were limited to the TCR beta chain. More public clonotypes were shared among persistent patients (fewer than 3,000) than among newly diagnosed patients (966). Persistent Graves' disease patients showed lower TCR Shannon entropy and fewer highly expanded clones than newly diagnosed patients, suggesting clonal expansion. The study examined only peripheral blood because the primary lesion, thyroid tissue, could not be accessed. As a limitation, the authors acknowledged that the small sample size may reduce accuracy.

The cysteine opens and the phenylalanine closes a CDR3 of 16 amino acids. This entry keeps only the CDR3 DNA: 48 bases, framed from base 1. At the junction V is shortened by 1 base and J by 5 bases; bases outside the gene matches: 10. Via the germline V gene (reference sequence), CDR1 is LNHDA and CDR2 SQIVND. What the time point label conveys for this sample: newly diagnosed GD, antithyroid drugs for less than 3 months. RNA was extracted from PBMCs in TRIzol for both TCR sequencing and RNA sequencing. The diagnosis of Graves' disease followed American Thyroid Association guidelines. The patients came from an endocrinology department in Xi'an, China. From each patient, approximately 10 milliliters of peripheral blood was collected into an EDTA anticoagulant tube. Ficoll Paque Plus density gradient separation was used to isolate PBMCs, and no further T cell sorting was performed. An Agilent 2100 Bioanalyzer and agarose gel were used to check RNA quality, and a NanoDrop 2000 was used to measure RNA concentration.

The library relied on multiplex PCR. The instrument given in TCRdb is Illumina HiSeq 4000. CDR3 regions were amplified by Arm-PCR with iRepertoire HTBI primers to construct TCR beta libraries. PCR products were gel purified before sequencing. In the original analysis: A total of under 80 TRBV and more than twelve TRBJ segments were identified across samples and were used for gene usage analysis of CDR3 amino acid clonotypes. Filtered high-quality paired reads were merged into contigs using COPE and FqMerger. BLAST was used to align contigs to IMGT TRBV, TRBD and TRBJ reference genes, and CDR3 was defined according to IMGT. Any clonotype with a frequency above 0.1% was classified as a highly expanded clone. Shannon entropy was used to measure repertoire diversity, and the Gini coefficient was used to measure V-J evenness. A clonotype was considered public if more than one individual shared it. The public reads were quality trimmed at Q25 with fastp and then assembled into clones with MiXCR by TCRdb, keeping productive beta chains. Rows with a matching CDR3 protein are joined into one entry that keeps the most common DNA and genes. These V and J calls originate from TCRdb's pipeline instead of the authors' own analysis. The table for this sample lists 350,000 to 500,000 distinct CDR3 sequences; around 15% of them were counted only once. The ten largest clones represent approximately 17% of the sample.

These sequences were also reported in another study, on T cells in Graves' hyperthyroidism and ophthalmopathy. The second study's paper adds: Stable Graves' hyperthyroidism was defined as the absence of progression to ophthalmopathy over 18 months of follow-up. Hyperthyroidism patients were aged 18 to 65 years and newly diagnosed, with disease duration of less than 2 months. Patients with uncontrolled infections, other autoimmune diseases, pregnancy or lactation were excluded. Diagnoses were based on clinical symptoms, serum thyroxine and TRAb, thyroid ultrasound and orbital computed tomography. For the first round of RT-PCR on the TCR CDR3, the HTBI primer set was used together with the Qiagen OneStep RT-PCR kit. Blood samples also contained most of the expanded thyroid clonotypes (frequency above 0.001), which suggests that blood repertoires may reflect thyroid immune responses. Ophthalmopathy was separated from stable hyperthyroidism by a 13 V-J signature model, with around 90% sensitivity and approximately 81% specificity obtained in cross-validation and 80%/75% obtained in testing. During validation, the model predicted progression to ophthalmopathy a median of about 6.5 months ahead of onset, with 60% to 71% sensitivity and around 73% specificity. To identify distinguishing TCR V-J signatures, a discovery cohort of roughly 100 patients was used, comprising some 45 with Graves' ophthalmopathy and under 60 with stable Graves' hyperthyroidism. Prospective prediction of ophthalmopathy was tested in an independent validation cohort consisting of 18 to 20 hyperthyroidism patients and 17 patients who later progressed to ophthalmopathy. The 75 to 100 discovery patients were randomly split 7:3 into training and test sets. Thyroid tissue and blood T-cell repertoires from roughly 6 Graves' hyperthyroidism patients were also compared in the study. After sampling, hyperthyroidism patients received methimazole starting at 30 mg daily, and ophthalmopathy patients received high-dose intravenous methylprednisolone. Libraries were constructed in a second round of multiplex PCR, after which size selection and purification were performed. The libraries were sequenced on an Illumina HiSeq2000 using paired-end 100 bp reads. SOAPnuke was used to process the raw data, throwing out any read that contained adapters or uncalled bases, had a mean Phred below 15, or lacked an exact constant-primer or identifier match. High-quality paired reads were merged using COPE v1.2.5, and each unique nucleotide sequence was defined as a clonotype. MiTCR v1.1 was used to align clonotypes to the IMGT TRBV, TRBD and TRBJ reference segments. Analysis was restricted to V-J combinations with a frequency above 0.0001, which covered roughly 99% of repertoires. The TCS score was defined as the ratio of F50 (clonal expansion) to E x V (chaos), calculated using BLOSUM62-based TCRdist between CDR3 peptides within each V-J. Welch's t-statistics and random forest reduced around 520 V-J features to some 14, which were used in a naive Bayes classifier (R e1071). No statistical method was used to fix the sample size in advance, and group allocation was not hidden from the investigators. According to the paper, TCR Vbeta CDR3 sequencing was carried out on some 130 peripheral blood samples, which came from over 40 ophthalmopathy, approximately 72 hyperthyroidism and 17 progressor patients.

This TCR derives from a woman between 45 and 65 years old with Graves disease. Donor details come from another sample of the same person, matched by shared clones. The V and J segments used are TRBV19 and TRBJ2-7, with TRBD1 identical over 8 junction bases. Sequencing used peripheral blood mononuclear cells (PBMCs), obtained at new diagnosis, from a patient treated with antithyroid drugs. Here the CDR3 is given as CASSIVYAGTGDEQYF. The nucleotide sequence reads TGTGCCAGTAGTATAGTTTACGCCGGGACAGGTGACGAGCAGTACTTC.